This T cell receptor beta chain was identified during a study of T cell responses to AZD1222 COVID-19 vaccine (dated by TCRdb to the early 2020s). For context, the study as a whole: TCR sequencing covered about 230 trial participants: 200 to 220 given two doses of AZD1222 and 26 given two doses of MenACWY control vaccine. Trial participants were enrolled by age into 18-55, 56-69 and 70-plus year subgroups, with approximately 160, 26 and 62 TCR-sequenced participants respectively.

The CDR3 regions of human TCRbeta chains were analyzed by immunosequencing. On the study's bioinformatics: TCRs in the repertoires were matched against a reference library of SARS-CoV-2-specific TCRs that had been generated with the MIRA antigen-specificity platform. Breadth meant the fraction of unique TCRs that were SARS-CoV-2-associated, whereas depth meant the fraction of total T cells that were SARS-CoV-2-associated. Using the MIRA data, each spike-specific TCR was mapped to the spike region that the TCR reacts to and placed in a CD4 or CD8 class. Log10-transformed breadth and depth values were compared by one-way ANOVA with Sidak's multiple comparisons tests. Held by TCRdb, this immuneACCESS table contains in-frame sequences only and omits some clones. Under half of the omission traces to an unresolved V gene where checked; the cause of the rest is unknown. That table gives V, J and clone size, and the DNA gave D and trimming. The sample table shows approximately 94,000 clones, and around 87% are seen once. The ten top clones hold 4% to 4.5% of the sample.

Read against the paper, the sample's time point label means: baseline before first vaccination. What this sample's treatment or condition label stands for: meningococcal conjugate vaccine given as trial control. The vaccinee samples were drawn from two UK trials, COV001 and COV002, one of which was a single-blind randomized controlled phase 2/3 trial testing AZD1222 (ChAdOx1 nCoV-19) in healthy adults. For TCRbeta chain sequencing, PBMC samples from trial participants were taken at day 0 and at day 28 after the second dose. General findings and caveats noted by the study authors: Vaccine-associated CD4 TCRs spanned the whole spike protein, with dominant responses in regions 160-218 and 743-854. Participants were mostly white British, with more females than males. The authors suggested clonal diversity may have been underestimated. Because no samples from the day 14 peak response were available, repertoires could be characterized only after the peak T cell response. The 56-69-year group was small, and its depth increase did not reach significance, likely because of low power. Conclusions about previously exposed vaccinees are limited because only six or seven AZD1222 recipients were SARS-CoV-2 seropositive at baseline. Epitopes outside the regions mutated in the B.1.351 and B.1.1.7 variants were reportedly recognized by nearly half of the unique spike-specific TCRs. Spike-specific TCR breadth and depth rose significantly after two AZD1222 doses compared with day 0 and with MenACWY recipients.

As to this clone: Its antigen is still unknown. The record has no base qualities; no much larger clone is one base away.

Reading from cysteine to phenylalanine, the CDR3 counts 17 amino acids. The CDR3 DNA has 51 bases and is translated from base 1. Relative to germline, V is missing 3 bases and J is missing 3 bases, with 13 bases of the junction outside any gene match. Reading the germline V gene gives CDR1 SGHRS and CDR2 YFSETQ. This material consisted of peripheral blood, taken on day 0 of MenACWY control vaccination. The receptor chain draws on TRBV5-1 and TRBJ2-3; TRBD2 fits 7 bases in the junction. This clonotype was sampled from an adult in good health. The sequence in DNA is TGCGCCAGCAGCTGGGACGCGGGAGCTGGGGGGACAGATACGCAGTATTTT. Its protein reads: CASSWDAGAGGTDTQYF.